What follows are 17 T cell receptor beta chains derived from one specimen sequenced in a study of T cells in Graves' hyperthyroidism and ophthalmopathy. What was amplified from RNA transcripts were TCR beta CDR3 regions. The TCR CDR3 first-round RT-PCR relied on the HTBI primer set. Using its own MiXCR run on the multiplex PCR reads, TCRdb lists one record per CDR3 protein. The sample contains roughly 420,000 distinct CDR3 sequences, approximately 15% of which appear only once. The material sequenced was blood. The source of these receptors is a woman younger than 30 with Graves' hyperthyroidism.

There are many counts of this clonotype. This chain joins TRBV3-1 and TRBJ1-2; 9 nucleotides align to TRBD1. The CDR3 extends over 15 amino acids. Losses at the gene ends were 1 base for V and 7 bases for J; bases not matched to a gene: 7. CDR1 LGHDT and CDR2 YNNKEL come from the germline V gene (reference sequence). The DNA of the CDR3 is TGTGCCAGCAGCCAAGCTACAGGGGGCGCGGGTGGCTACACCTTC. Translated: CASSQATGGAGGYTF. Supplemented by reference TRBV3-1 and TRBJ1-2, the full variable domain reads DTAVSQTPKYLVTQMGNDKSIKCEQNLGHDTMYWYKQDSKKFLKIMFSYNNKELIINETVPNRFSPKSPDKAHLNLHINSLELGDSAVYFCASSQATGGAGGYTFGSGTRLTVV.

This clonotype was counted many times. The chain uses TRBV6-1 and TRBJ1-4; a weak D match, TRBD1 (6 bases). The V gene lost 2 bases and the J gene lost 12 bases, with 19 bases spanning the gap. The CDR3 is 15 amino acids. The germline gives CDR1 MNHNS, CDR2 SASEGT. The CDR3 region is CASSERGQGFEELFF. CDR3 DNA sequence: TGTGCCAGCAGTGAACGAGGGCAGGGGTTTGAGGAACTGTTTTTT.

The sample holds many counts of this clonotype. In DNA form, the CDR3 reads TGTGCCAGCAGCTTCAGAACTAGCACGGCTCGAGAGCAGTACTTC. Its translation: CASSFRTSTAREQYF. The chain carries TRBV11-3 and TRBJ2-7, with D tentatively TRBD2 (6 bases). The CDR3 contains 15 residues. The V end lost 3 bases, the J end lost 7 bases, and 19 bases lay between the germline ends. The germline V gene encodes CDR1 SGHNT and CDR2 YENEEA.

The sample holds many counts of this clonotype. This sequence joins TRBV24-1 and TRBJ1-1; tentative D call: TRBD1 (5 bases). The V gene lost 7 bases and the J gene lost 4 bases, with 12 bases spanning the gap. There are 13 residues in the CDR3. Germline V gene data show CDR1 as KGHDR and CDR2 as SFDVKD. CDR3 nucleotides: TGTGCCACCAGCGAAGGGGACGGCACTGAAGCTTTCTTT. The encoded protein is CATSEGDGTEAFF.

This clonotype was seen many times. J is TRBJ2-7 and V is TRBV5-1; D might be TRBD1 (6 bases). V shed 0 bases and J shed 7 bases, with 11 bases lying between them. Germline assignment: CDR1 SGHRS and CDR2 YFSETQ. CDR3 length: 13 amino acids. The CDR3 DNA follows: TGCGCCAGCAGCTTGGATTACAGGGAAGAGCAGTACTTC. The encoded protein is CASSLDYREEQYF.

The chain has TRBV2 and TRBJ1-5; possible D gene TRBD1, 5 bases. Trimming cost V 7 bases and J 3 bases, with 10 bases left between them. Germline CDR1 and CDR2: SNHLY and FYNNEI. The CDR3 runs 13 residues. CDR3: CASTQENNQPQHF. The CDR3 coding sequence is TGTGCCAGCACACAGGAGAACAATCAGCCCCAGCATTTT.

This clonotype was seen ten or more times. V is TRBV10-1 and J is TRBJ2-5; perhaps TRBD2 as D (6 bases). Germline V gives CDR1 WNHNN, CDR2 SYGVQD (reference sequence). V dropped 4 bases and J dropped 7 bases, with 13 bases sitting between them. The CDR3 spans 13 residues. This CDR3 is CASSGDSVATQYF. The CDR3 DNA is TGCGCCAGCAGTGGGGACTCCGTGGCGACCCAGTACTTC.

This clonotype has at least ten counts. V and J are TRBV20-1 and TRBJ2-3; D unclear. CDR1 is DFQATT, CDR2 SNEGSKA, per germline (reference sequence). Trimming left V 0 bases short and J 2 bases short, with 3 bases between. The CDR3 extends over 12 amino acids. CDR3 bases: TGCAGTGCTAGAGACTTCACAGATACGCAGTATTTT. Translation gives CSARDFTDTQYF.

In the case of this clonotype: A much larger clone is a single base away; this may be a read error. CDR3 sequence reads: CASSARQRGLENTEAFF. In DNA, the CDR3 is TGTGCCAGTAGTGCAAGGCAGAGAGGGTTGGAGAACACTGAAGCTTTCTTT. The V call is TRBV19, the J call TRBJ1-1; no clear D. The CDR3 is 17 amino acids. Trimming removed 5 bases at V and 1 base at J, with 20 bases between. The germline V gene encodes CDR1 LNHDA and CDR2 SQIVND (reference sequence).

As concerns this clonotype: A junction boundary mismatches the germline segment, possibly from a read error. The chain combines TRBV5-1 with TRBJ1-5; tentative D call: TRBD1 (6 bases). Germline V gives CDR1 SGHRS, CDR2 YFSETQ. This CDR3 region has 15 residues. The CDR3 loop reads CASSLDGDNNQPRHF. The CDR3 nucleotides read TGCGCCAGCAGCTTGGACGGGGACAATAATCAGCCCCGGCATTTT.

Only a few counts were recorded for this clonotype. This chain links TRBV7-2 with TRBJ2-5, with 14 positions matching TRBD2. The CDR3 contains 18 residues. V shed 5 bases, J shed 4 bases, and the junction held 12 bases outside the gene matches. Germline CDR1 is SGHTA and CDR2 is FQGNSA. CDR3 sequence reads: CASSPDSGLAGGGETQYF. In DNA form, the CDR3 reads TGTGCCAGCAGCCCCGATAGTGGACTAGCGGGGGGTGGAGAGACCCAGTACTTC.

This clonotype has at least ten counts. V is TRBV2 and J is TRBJ1-5; D might be TRBD1 (6 bases). V lost 5 bases and J lost 5, with 13 bases in between. The CDR3 runs to 14 residues. In germline, CDR1 is SNHLY, CDR2 FYNNEI. In DNA, the CDR3 is TGTGCCAGCAGTCCAGACAGGCTTGATCAGCCCCAGCATTTT. Translating gives CASSPDRLDQPQHF.

This clonotype has a count of ten or more. This sequence joins TRBV19 and TRBJ2-7; D may match TRBD1 or TRBD2 (5 bases each). This CDR3 contains 14 residues. Per germline, CDR1 LNHDA and CDR2 SQIVND (reference sequence). V lost 5 bases to trimming and J lost 3 bases, with 14 bases between them. CDR3 DNA: TGTGCCAGTAGTTCCGGGACGGAGGACTACGAGCAGTACTTC. It is translated as CASSSGTEDYEQYF.

In this sample, this clonotype turned up many times. CDR3 sequence: CASSLAQGAGELFF. Written as DNA, the CDR3 is TGTGCCAGCAGCTTAGCACAGGGGGCCGGGGAGCTGTTTTTT. The chain uses TRBV7-8 and TRBJ2-2, with 8 bases matching TRBD1. The CDR3 has 14 residues. Per germline, CDR1 SGHVS and CDR2 FQNEAQ. V trimming: 0 bases; J trimming: 6 bases; junction bases outside the gene matches: 0.

This clonotype came up many times. The chain is built from TRBV30 and TRBJ2-2, with a weak D call TRBD2 (6 bases). Germline loops: CDR1 GTSNPN, CDR2 SVGIG (reference sequence). V lost 2 bases and J lost 7, with 17 bases in between. CDR3 length equals 15 residues. The CDR3 loop is CAWSSRPGRGGELFF. Written as DNA, the CDR3 is TGTGCCTGGAGTTCGCGTCCCGGGCGGGGCGGGGAGCTGTTTTTT.

The genes are TRBV28 and TRBJ2-3; 12 bases agree with TRBD2. The CDR3 consists of 20 residues. V lost 3 bases to trimming and J lost 0 bases; unmatched junction nucleotides: 13. Per germline, CDR1 MDHEN and CDR2 SYDVKM. The CDR3 sequence: CASSLGLAGGGGWSTDTQYF. The CDR3 DNA follows: TGTGCCAGCAGTTTGGGGCTAGCGGGGGGGGGGGGGTGGAGCACAGATACGCAGTATTTT.

V gene TRBV5-1 combines with J gene TRBJ2-2, with 9 bases fitting TRBD2. After removal of 6 bases from V and 4 bases from J, the junction contained 13 bases not matched to a gene. The CDR3 covers 17 residues. The germline V gene encodes CDR1 SGHRS and CDR2 YFSETQ. The CDR3 DNA reads TGCGCCAGCAAAGACGGGCGGACGCGGGAGGGCACCGGGGAGCTGTTTTTT. Protein: CASKDGRTREGTGELFF. Together with reference TRBV5-1 and TRBJ2-2, the CDR3 gives the full variable domain: KAGVTQTPRYLIKTRGQQVTLSCSPISGHRSVSWYQQTPGQGLQFLFEYFSETQRNKGNFPGRFSGRQFSNSRSEMNVSTLELGDSALYLCASKDGRTREGTGELFFGEGSRLTVL.